The entry below gives a single T cell receptor beta chain sequence along with its context. These data originate in a study of blood T cell repertoires in COVID-19. Study at large: COVID-19 samples, acute and convalescent, were from the United States, Italy and Spain. PBMCs, B-cell-depleted T cells, or T cells provided the cDNA or gDNA that made up the material.

Original processing notes: Amplification with reference gene primers provided the estimates of nucleated cell counts. Profiled with immunoSEQ multiplex PCR; TCRdb holds only in-frame clones, not every one. That table furnishes V, J and clone size, whereas the DNA furnished D and trimming. The table records approximately 88,000 clones, approximately 81% of them present only once. This clonotype was sampled from a woman aged 70-85 years with acute or convalescent COVID-19. The sample was peripheral blood.

The CDR3 nucleotides are TGTGCCAGCAGTGAATGGGCGAGGGACTATGGCTACACCTTC. Amino acids: CASSEWARDYGYTF. The rearrangement links TRBV27 to TRBJ1-2; no clear D gene. The CDR3 is 14 amino acids. Trimming stripped 5 bases from V and 3 bases from J, with 13 bases between. Germline values: CDR1 MNHEY, CDR2 SMNVEV (reference sequence).